These 21 T cell receptor beta chains were all obtained from the same sample, sequenced in a study of blood T cell repertoires in COVID-19. Sequenced by immunoSEQ multiplex PCR; TCRdb stores in-frame clones only, minus some. Of some 310,000 clones detected, around 92% appear once; the ten largest clones hold less than 9.5%. Material: PBMCs or T cells enriched from blood (not recorded which). The receptors here all came from a woman in her 30s who had recovered from COVID-19.

This chain links TRBV5-1 with TRBJ2-7; TRBD1 might be the D (6 bases). The CDR3 sequence is 14 residues long. Trimming pared 3 bases from V and 2 bases from J, leaving 12 bases between. Germline lookup yields CDR1 SGHRS and CDR2 YFSETQ. The CDR3 nucleotides read TGCGCCAGCAGCTGGACCGGACAGCCCTACGAGCAGTACTTC. Its translation is CASSWTGQPYEQYF.

A few counts support this clone. The chain recombines TRBV6-5 with TRBJ2-7, with 12 bases matching TRBD2. This CDR3 is built from 15 residues. Losses at the gene ends were 5 bases for V and 4 bases for J; bases not matched to a gene: 6. Germline loops: CDR1 MNHEY, CDR2 SVGAGI. The CDR3 DNA reads TGTGCCAGCAGTCCCGGGACTAGCGGGTCTTACGAGCAGTACTTC. It is translated as CASSPGTSGSYEQYF.

The V call is TRBV28, the J call TRBJ2-7, with D tentatively TRBD2 (7 bases). Per the germline V gene, CDR1 is MDHEN and CDR2 is SYDVKM. V lost 4 bases, J lost 4 bases, and 14 bases lay in between. The CDR3 is 14 amino acids. CDR3 loop: CASSSPGGGYEQYF. For the CDR3, the DNA is TGTGCCAGCAGTTCACCGGGGGGCGGGTACGAGCAGTACTTC.

The chain recombines TRBV27 with TRBJ1-5, with TRBD1 identical over 7 bases. V shed 2 bases and J 7 bases; nucleotides not matched to a gene: 11. There are 16 residues in the CDR3. Germline-derived CDR1 and CDR2 are MNHEY and SMNVEV (reference sequence). As DNA, the CDR3 is TGTGCCAGCAGTTTAAGACAGGGAGGAGAAGGGCAGCCCCAGCATTTT. This translates into CASSLRQGGEGQPQHF.

The V gene is TRBV7-9, the J gene TRBJ2-7; D unresolved. The CDR3 sequence is 12 residues long. Between the trimmed V and J ends, which lost 3 bases and 3 bases, there was a span of 6 bases. Germline-derived CDR1 and CDR2 are SEHNR and FQNEAQ (reference sequence). The CDR3 region is CASSFPSYEQYF. The CDR3, as DNA: TGTGCCAGCAGCTTCCCCAGCTACGAGCAGTACTTC.

This sequence joins TRBV11-3 and TRBJ2-6; 7 bases fit TRBD1. J lost 4 bases, V lost 5 bases, and 8 bases had no gene match. This CDR3 spans 16 amino acids. CDR1 and CDR2 (germline): SGHNT, YENEEA. CDR3 region: CASSPRRQGGANVLTF. In DNA form, the CDR3 reads TGTGCCAGCAGCCCAAGACGACAGGGAGGGGCCAACGTCCTGACTTTC.

The V call is TRBV4-1, the J call TRBJ1-5, with 8 nucleotides matching TRBD1. The CDR3 covers 16 residues. Per the germline V gene, CDR1 is MGHRA and CDR2 is YSYEKL. V was clipped by 2 bases and J by 9 bases; unmatched bases: 12. CDR3 sequence reads: CASSQPGQGRPGPQHF. CDR3 DNA: TGCGCCAGCAGCCAACCTGGACAGGGTAGGCCGGGGCCCCAGCATTTT.

This clone is a singleton in its sample. The chain carries TRBV6-5 and TRBJ2-2; 10 positions agree with TRBD1. CDR3 length: 15 residues. CDR1 and CDR2 (germline): MNHEY, SVGAGI. V dropped 7 bases and J dropped 1; count of bases not matched to a gene: 3. The CDR3 here is CASIRDRGNTGELFF. The CDR3 DNA reads as TGTGCCAGCATCCGGGACAGGGGGAACACCGGGGAGCTGTTTTTT.

The rearrangement links TRBV20-1 to TRBJ1-3, with D hard to call. The CDR3 is 15 residues long. Trimming took 3 bases from V and 0 from J, leaving 12 bases between them. CDR1 DFQATT and CDR2 SNEGSKA come from the germline V gene (reference sequence). The CDR3 loop reads CSASTQALSGNTIYF. The DNA of the CDR3 is TGCAGTGCTAGTACCCAGGCACTCTCTGGAAACACCATATATTTT.

J is TRBJ2-7 and V is TRBV5-6; D unresolved. The CDR3 contains 14 residues. CDR1 and CDR2 (germline): SGHDT, YYEEEE. V was cut by 2 bases and J by 2 bases, with 11 bases left in between. CDR3 sequence: CASSFGTVPYEQYF. The CDR3 DNA is TGTGCCAGCAGCTTTGGTACGGTCCCCTACGAGCAGTACTTC.

The rearrangement uses TRBV6-5 and TRBJ1-2; 9 nucleotides match TRBD1. V lost 8 bases and J lost 6; bases outside the gene matches: 13. CDR1 is MNHEY and CDR2 is SVGAGI in the germline V gene. The CDR3 is made up of 15 amino acids. The CDR3 region is CASDVRDRARNGYTF. The DNA for the CDR3 is TGTGCCAGCGACGTACGGGACAGGGCGCGGAATGGCTACACCTTC.

This clone was picked up a small number of times. This chain connects TRBV29-1 to TRBJ1-1, with TRBD1 identical over 7 bases. Germline V gene lookup returns CDR1 SQVTM and CDR2 ANQGSEA. The CDR3 has 13 amino acids. Losses at the gene ends were 5 bases for V and 7 bases for J; bases not matched to a gene: 10. The CDR3, as DNA: TGCAGCGTTCAGGGGGTCCAGGAGGGTGAAGCTTTCTTT. Its protein product is CSVQGVQEGEAFF.

This clone was found a few times. The chain is built from TRBV18 and TRBJ1-4, with D perhaps matching TRBD1 (5 bases). The CDR3 runs 16 residues. Germline CDR1 and CDR2: KGHSH and LQKENI. The V and J ends lost 3 bases and 0 bases respectively, with 11 bases between them. The CDR3 DNA sequence: TGTGCCAGCTCACCGCTACTGACAGCAACTAATGAAAAACTGTTTTTT. Translating gives CASSPLLTATNEKLFF.

The V and J genes are TRBV5-1 and TRBJ1-4; D not certain. Germline assignment: CDR1 SGHRS and CDR2 YFSETQ. Trimming cost V 1 base and J 0 bases, with 4 bases left between them. The CDR3 length is 14 residues. CDR3 in amino acids: CASSLRATNEKLFF. In DNA, the CDR3 is TGCGCCAGCAGCTTGAGAGCAACTAATGAAAAACTGTTTTTT.

This clone was seen once. CDR3 DNA sequence: TGTGCCAGCAGCGTCCGGAGGGTGGTGACTGAAGCTTTCTTT. It specifies CASSVRRVVTEAFF. The J gene is TRBJ1-1, the V gene TRBV11-2, with D uncertain. Germline loops: CDR1 SGHAT, CDR2 FQNNGV. There are 14 residues in the CDR3. V shed 5 bases and J shed 5 bases, with 15 bases lying between them.

This chain connects TRBV28 to TRBJ1-5, with D possibly TRBD1 on 6 matching bases. Germline V gives CDR1 MDHEN, CDR2 SYDVKM. Deletions cut 6 bases from V and 5 bases from J, with 20 bases between. The CDR3 has 16 residues. The CDR3: CASSRDRTASDQPQHF. CDR3 nucleotides: TGTGCCAGCAGCCGAGACCGGACAGCTAGTGATCAGCCCCAGCATTTT.

V is TRBV19 and J is TRBJ2-2, with D possibly matching TRBD2 (6 bases). CDR3 length: 15 amino acids. Germline CDR1 LNHDA, CDR2 SQIVND (reference sequence). V was pared by 3 bases and J by 6 bases, with 14 bases between. CDR3 sequence: CASSIAGGTAGELFF. The CDR3 DNA follows: TGTGCCAGTAGTATTGCTGGGGGGACGGCCGGGGAGCTGTTTTTT.

This chain links TRBV5-1 with TRBJ2-2; tentatively, D is TRBD1 (5 bases). The CDR3 has 14 residues. Deletions cut 0 bases from V and 4 bases from J, with 7 bases between. Germline V gene lookup returns CDR1 SGHRS and CDR2 YFSETQ. CDR3: CASSLEGATGELFF. In DNA form, the CDR3 reads TGCGCCAGCAGCTTGGAAGGGGCCACCGGGGAGCTGTTTTTT.

The chain has TRBV4-1 and TRBJ2-7; D is unresolved. This CDR3 comprises 14 residues. Germline values: CDR1 MGHRA, CDR2 YSYEKL. V gave up 0 bases and J gave up 3 bases, with 9 bases separating them. CDR3 loop: CASSQDLVIYEQYF. The DNA for the CDR3 is TGCGCCAGCAGCCAAGATTTAGTTATCTACGAGCAGTACTTC.

This rearrangement joins TRBV28 to TRBJ1-5, with TRBD1 as a possible D gene (5 bases). CDR3 length equals 14 residues. Germline V gene lookup returns CDR1 MDHEN and CDR2 SYDVKM. The V gene lost 6 bases and the J gene lost 6 bases, with 15 bases spanning the gap. CDR3 region: CASRPGRTSQPQHF. Here the CDR3 DNA reads TGTGCCAGCAGACCAGGGAGGACGAGTCAGCCCCAGCATTTT. Using reference TRBV28 and TRBJ1-5 for the parts outside the CDR3, the full variable domain is DVKVTQSSRYLVKRTGEKVFLECVQDMDHENMFWYRQDPGLGLRLIYFSYDVKMKEKGDIPEGYSVSREKKERFSLILESASTNQTSMYLCASRPGRTSQPQHFGDGTRLSIL.

The chain combines TRBV11-2 with TRBJ1-2, with 7 positions matching TRBD1. CDR3 length equals 17 residues. CDR1 and CDR2 (germline): SGHAT, FQNNGV. V was clipped by 0 bases and J by 7 bases; unmatched bases: 14. The CDR3 DNA is TGTGCCAGCAGCTTAGATCCGTTGGGCAGGGGGTTGAGTGGCTACACCTTC. Amino acid sequence: CASSLDPLGRGLSGYTF.